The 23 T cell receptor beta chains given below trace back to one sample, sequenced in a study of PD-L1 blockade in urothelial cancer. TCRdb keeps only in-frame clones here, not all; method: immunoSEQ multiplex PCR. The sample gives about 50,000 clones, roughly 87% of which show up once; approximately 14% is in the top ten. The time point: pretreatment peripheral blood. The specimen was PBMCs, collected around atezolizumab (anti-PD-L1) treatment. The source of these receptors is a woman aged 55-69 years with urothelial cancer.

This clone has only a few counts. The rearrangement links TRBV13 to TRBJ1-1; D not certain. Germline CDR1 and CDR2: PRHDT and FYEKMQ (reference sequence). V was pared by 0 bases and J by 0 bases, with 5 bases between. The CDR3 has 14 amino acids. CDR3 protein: CASSLGRLNTEAFF. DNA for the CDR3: TGTGCCAGCAGCTTAGGCAGGCTGAACACTGAAGCTTTCTTT.

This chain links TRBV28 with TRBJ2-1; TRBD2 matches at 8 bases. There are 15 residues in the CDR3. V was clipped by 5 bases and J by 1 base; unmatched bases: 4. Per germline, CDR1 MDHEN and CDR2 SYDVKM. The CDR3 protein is CASSTSGSSYNEQFF. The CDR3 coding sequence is TGTGCCAGCAGTACAAGCGGGAGTTCCTACAATGAGCAGTTCTTC.

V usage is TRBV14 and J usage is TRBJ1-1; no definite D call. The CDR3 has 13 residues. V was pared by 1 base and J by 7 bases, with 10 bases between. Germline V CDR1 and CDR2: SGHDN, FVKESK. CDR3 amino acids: CASSQAVKSEAFF. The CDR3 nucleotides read TGTGCCAGCAGCCAAGCGGTGAAGAGTGAAGCTTTCTTT.

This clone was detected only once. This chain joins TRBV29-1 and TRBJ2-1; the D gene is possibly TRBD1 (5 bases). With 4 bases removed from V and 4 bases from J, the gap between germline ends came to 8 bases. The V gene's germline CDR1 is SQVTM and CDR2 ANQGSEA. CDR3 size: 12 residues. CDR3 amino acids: CSVGQIYNEQFF. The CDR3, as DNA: TGCAGCGTTGGACAGATATACAATGAGCAGTTCTTC.

This CDR3 reads CASSLSQGIAYGYTF. The CDR3, as DNA: TGCGCCAGCAGCTTGTCCCAGGGGATTGCCTATGGCTACACCTTC. The rearrangement joins TRBV5-1 to TRBJ1-2; D is perhaps TRBD1 (6 bases). The CDR3 is made up of 15 amino acids. In germline, CDR1 is SGHRS, CDR2 YFSETQ. V lost 1 base and J 4 bases, leaving 14 bases between the germline ends.

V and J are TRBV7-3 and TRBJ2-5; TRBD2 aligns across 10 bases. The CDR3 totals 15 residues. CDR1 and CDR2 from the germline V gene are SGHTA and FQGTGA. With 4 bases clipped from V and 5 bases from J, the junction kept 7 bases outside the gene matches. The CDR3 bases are TGTGCCAGCAGCTCCAGCGGGGGGGTGCGGGAGACCCAGTACTTC. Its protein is CASSSSGGVRETQYF. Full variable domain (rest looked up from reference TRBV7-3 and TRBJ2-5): GAGVSQTPSNKVTEKGKYVELRCDPISGHTALYWYRQSLGQGPEFLIYFQGTGAADDSGLPNDRFFAVRPEGSVSTLKIQRTERGDSAVYLCASSSSGGVRETQYFGPGTRLLVL.

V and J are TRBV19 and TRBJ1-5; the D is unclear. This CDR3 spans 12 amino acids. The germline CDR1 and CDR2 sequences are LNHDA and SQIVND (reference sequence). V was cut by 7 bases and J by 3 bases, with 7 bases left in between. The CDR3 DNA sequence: TGTGCCAGTAATCTTTACAATCAGCCCCAGCATTTT. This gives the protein CASNLYNQPQHF.

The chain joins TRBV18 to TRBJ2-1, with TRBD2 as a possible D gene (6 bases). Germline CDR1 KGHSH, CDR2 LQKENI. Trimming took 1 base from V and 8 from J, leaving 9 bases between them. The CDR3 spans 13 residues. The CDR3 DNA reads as TGTGCCAGCTCACCACTAGGCGGGGATGAGCAGTTCTTC. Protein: CASSPLGGDEQFF.

The CDR3 DNA follows: TGCGCCAGCAGCCCTTCGACTAGCGGGAGCTACAATGAGCAGTTCTTC. This codes for CASSPSTSGSYNEQFF. This chain links TRBV4-1 with TRBJ2-1, with 12 bases identical to TRBD2. Trimming took 4 bases from V and 3 from J; bases not matched to a gene: 4. The CDR3 has 16 amino acids. Germline lookup yields CDR1 MGHRA and CDR2 YSYEKL.

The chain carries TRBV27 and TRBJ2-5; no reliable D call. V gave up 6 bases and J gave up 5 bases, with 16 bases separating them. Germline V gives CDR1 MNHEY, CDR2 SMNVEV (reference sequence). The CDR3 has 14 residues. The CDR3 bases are TGTGCCAGCAGCACCCCGACCCCCGGGGAGACCCAGTACTTC. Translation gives CASSTPTPGETQYF.

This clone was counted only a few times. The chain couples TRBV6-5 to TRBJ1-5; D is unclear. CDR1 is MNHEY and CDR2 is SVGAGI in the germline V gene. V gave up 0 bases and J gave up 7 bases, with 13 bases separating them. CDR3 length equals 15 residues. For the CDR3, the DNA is TGTGCCAGCAGTTACTCCTTGGTGTCGGGGCAGCCCCAGCATTTT. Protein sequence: CASSYSLVSGQPQHF.

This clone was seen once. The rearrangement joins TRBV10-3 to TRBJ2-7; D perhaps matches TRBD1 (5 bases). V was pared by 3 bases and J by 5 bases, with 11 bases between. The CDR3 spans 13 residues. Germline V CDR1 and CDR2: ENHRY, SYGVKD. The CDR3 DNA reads TGTGCCATCAGTGACAGGGCCGCCGACGAGCAGTACTTC. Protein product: CAISDRAADEQYF.

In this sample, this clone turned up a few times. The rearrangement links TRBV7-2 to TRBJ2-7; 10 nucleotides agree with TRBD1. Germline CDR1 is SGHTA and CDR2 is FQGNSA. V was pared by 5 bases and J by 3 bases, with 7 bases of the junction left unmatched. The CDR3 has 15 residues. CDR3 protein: CASSQRGTGVYEQYF. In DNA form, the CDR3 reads TGTGCCAGCAGCCAACGGGGGACAGGGGTCTACGAGCAGTACTTC. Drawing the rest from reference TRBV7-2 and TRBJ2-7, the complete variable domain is GAGVSQSPSNKVTEKGKDVELRCDPISGHTALYWYRQSLGQGLEFLIYFQGNSAPDKSGLPSDRFSAERTGGSVSTLTIQRTQQEDSAVYLCASSQRGTGVYEQYFGPGTRLTVT.

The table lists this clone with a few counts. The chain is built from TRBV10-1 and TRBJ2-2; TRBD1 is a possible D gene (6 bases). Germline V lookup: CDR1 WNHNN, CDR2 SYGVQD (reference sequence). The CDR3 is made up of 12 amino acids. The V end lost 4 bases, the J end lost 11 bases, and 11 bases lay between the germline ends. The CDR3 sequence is CASSVSGGELFF. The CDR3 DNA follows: TGCGCCAGCAGTGTTTCTGGGGGCGAGCTGTTTTTT.

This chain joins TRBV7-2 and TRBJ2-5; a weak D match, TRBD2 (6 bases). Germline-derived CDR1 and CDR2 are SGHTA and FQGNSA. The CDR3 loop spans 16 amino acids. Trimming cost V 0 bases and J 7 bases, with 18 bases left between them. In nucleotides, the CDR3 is TGTGCCAGCAGCTTAGCCCCCGGGACTCCGATCGGGACCCAGTACTTC. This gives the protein CASSLAPGTPIGTQYF.

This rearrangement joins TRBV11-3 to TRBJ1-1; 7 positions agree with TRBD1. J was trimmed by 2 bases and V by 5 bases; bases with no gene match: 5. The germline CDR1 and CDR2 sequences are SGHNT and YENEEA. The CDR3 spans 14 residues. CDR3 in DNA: TGTGCCAGCAGCCCGGGACAGAAAAACACTGAAGCTTTCTTT. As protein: CASSPGQKNTEAFF.

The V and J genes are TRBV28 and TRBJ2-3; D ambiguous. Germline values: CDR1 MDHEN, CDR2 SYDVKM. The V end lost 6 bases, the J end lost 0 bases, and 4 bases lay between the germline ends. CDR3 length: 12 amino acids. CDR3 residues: CASRTSTDTQYF. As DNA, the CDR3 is TGTGCCAGCAGAACTAGCACAGATACGCAGTATTTT.

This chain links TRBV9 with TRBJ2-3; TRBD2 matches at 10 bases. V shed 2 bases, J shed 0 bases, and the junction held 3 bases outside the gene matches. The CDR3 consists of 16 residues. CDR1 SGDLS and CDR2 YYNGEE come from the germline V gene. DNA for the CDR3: TGTGCCAGCAGCGTCCTAGCGGGGGAGAGCACAGATACGCAGTATTTT. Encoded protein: CASSVLAGESTDTQYF.

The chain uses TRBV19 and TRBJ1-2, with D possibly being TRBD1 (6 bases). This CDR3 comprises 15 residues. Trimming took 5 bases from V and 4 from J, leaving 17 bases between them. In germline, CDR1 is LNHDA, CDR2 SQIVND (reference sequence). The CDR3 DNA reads TGTGCCAGTAGTGGCGCAAGGGGGAACCTCTATGGCTACACCTTC. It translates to CASSGARGNLYGYTF.

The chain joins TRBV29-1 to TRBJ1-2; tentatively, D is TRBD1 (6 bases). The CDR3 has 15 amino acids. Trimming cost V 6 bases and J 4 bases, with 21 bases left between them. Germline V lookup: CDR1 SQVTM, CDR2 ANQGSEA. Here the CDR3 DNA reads TGCAGCGTATCCACCCCACAGGGCTCTCTCTATGGCTACACCTTC. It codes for CSVSTPQGSLYGYTF.

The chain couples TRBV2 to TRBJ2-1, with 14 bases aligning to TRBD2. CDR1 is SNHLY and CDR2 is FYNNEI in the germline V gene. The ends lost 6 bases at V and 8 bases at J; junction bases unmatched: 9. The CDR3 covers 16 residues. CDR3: CASRRPGLAGDDEQFF. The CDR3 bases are TGTGCCAGCAGACGACCGGGACTAGCGGGAGATGATGAGCAGTTCTTC.

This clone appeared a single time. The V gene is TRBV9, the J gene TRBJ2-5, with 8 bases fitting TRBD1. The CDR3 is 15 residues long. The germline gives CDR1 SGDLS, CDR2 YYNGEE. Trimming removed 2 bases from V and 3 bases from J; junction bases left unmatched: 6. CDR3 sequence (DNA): TGTGCCAGCAGCGTTGGAGTGGACAGGGAAGAGACCCAGTACTTC. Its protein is CASSVGVDREETQYF.

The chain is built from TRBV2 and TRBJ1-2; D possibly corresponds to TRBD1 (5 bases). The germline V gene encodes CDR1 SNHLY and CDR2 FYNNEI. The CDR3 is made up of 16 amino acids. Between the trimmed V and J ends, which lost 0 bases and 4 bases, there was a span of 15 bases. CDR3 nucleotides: TGTGCCAGCAGTGAAGCTTGGGGCAGGGAAGTCTATGGCTACACCTTC. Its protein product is CASSEAWGREVYGYTF. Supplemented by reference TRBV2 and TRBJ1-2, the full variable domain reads EPEVTQTPSHQVTQMGQEVILRCVPISNHLYFYWYRQILGQKVEFLVSFYNNEISEKSEIFDDQFSVERPDGSNFTLKIRSTKLEDSAMYFCASSEAWGREVYGYTFGSGTRLTVV.